One sample yielded the 10 T cell receptor beta chains listed below, sequenced in a study of blood T cell repertoires in COVID-19. This table comes from immunoSEQ multiplex PCR, and its TCRdb copy is limited to in-frame clones, with some not included. The repertoire includes fewer than 150,000 clones, more than 80% of them detected once, and roughly 4.5% sits in the top ten. Specimen: peripheral blood. These receptors came from a human donor in a cohort sampled during active COVID-19.

The chain couples TRBV6-5 to TRBJ2-7; D is perhaps TRBD2 (6 bases). The CDR3 extends over 11 amino acids. CDR1 and CDR2 (germline): MNHEY, SVGAGI. This CDR3 reads CAAGPNYEQYV. CDR3 sequence (DNA): TGTGCAGCGGGCCCGAATTACGAGCAGTACGTC.

The chain carries TRBV5-3 and TRBJ1-1, with TRBD1 matching over 12 bases. TRBV5-3 is filed as an ORF, its function uncertain. This CDR3 contains 18 residues. Trimming at V came to 4 bases and at J to 3 bases, leaving 13 bases not matched to a gene. The CDR3 here is CARSPRDRGRFVYTEAFF. The CDR3, as DNA: TGTGCCAGAAGCCCGAGGGACAGGGGGCGTTTTGTCTACACTGAAGCTTTCTTT.

The chain combines TRBV4-3 with TRBJ2-1; the match to TRBD2 covers 8 bases. CDR1 and CDR2 (germline): LGHNA, YSLEER. V trimming: 8 bases; J trimming: 0 bases; junction bases outside the gene matches: 12. There are 17 residues in the CDR3. CDR3 loop: CASRLGSSGFSYNEQFF. As DNA, the CDR3 is TGCGCCAGCCGACTAGGGTCTAGCGGGTTCTCCTACAATGAGCAGTTCTTC.

The rearrangement uses TRBV5-4 and TRBJ2-6; D gene ambiguous. Trimming shortened V by 0 bases and J by 2 bases, and 6 bases separated the two germline ends. The CDR3 is 15 residues long. Germline CDR1 and CDR2: SGHNT and YYREEE (reference sequence). CDR3 coding DNA: TGTGCCAGCAGCTTGGGCACAGCTGGGGCCAACGTCCTGACTTTC. It encodes CASSLGTAGANVLTF.

J is TRBJ2-7 and V is TRBV6-5; D might be TRBD1 (6 bases). Germline assignment: CDR1 MNHEY and CDR2 SVGAGI. The CDR3 has 13 amino acids. The V end lost 11 bases, the J end lost 5 bases, and 19 bases lay between the germline ends. CDR3 in amino acids: CAVYLRDKHEQYV. The CDR3 DNA follows: TGTGCCGTCTACCTGAGGGACAAACACGAGCAGTACGTC.

This clone was seen a handful of times. J is TRBJ1-1 and V is TRBV7-2; 7 nucleotides agree with TRBD1. Per the germline V gene, CDR1 is SGHTA and CDR2 is FQGNSA. CDR3 length: 14 residues. Germline trimming cut 2 bases from V and 5 bases from J; bases unmatched to any gene: 5. The DNA for the CDR3 is TGTGCCAGCAGCTTACAGGGGGAGCTAACTGAAGCTTTCTTT. Residues: CASSLQGELTEAFF.

The V and J genes are TRBV19 and TRBJ2-7, with 9 nucleotides matching TRBD1. V was clipped by 6 bases and J by 6 bases; unmatched bases: 12. This CDR3 has 15 amino acids. Looked up from germline, CDR1 is LNHDA and CDR2 is SQIVND (reference sequence). In DNA form, the CDR3 reads TGTGCCAGTAGCGGCGGGACCGGGACAGGGCTCGAGCAGTACTTC. The encoded protein is CASSGGTGTGLEQYF.

The chain links TRBV6-5 to TRBJ1-1; D not certain. Germline-derived CDR1 and CDR2 are MNHEY and SVGAGI. CDR3 length: 11 amino acids. With 9 bases removed from V and 5 bases from J, the gap between germline ends came to 10 bases. As DNA, the CDR3 is TGTGCCAGTCTGAGCGGGACTGAAGCTTTCTTT. Its protein is CASLSGTEAFF.

The J gene is TRBJ2-2, the V gene TRBV19; D is possibly TRBD2 (5 bases). CDR1 is LNHDA, CDR2 SQIVND, per germline (reference sequence). The length of the CDR3 is 14 residues. The germline V and J ends were trimmed by 6 bases and 3 bases, with 11 bases remaining between them. CDR3 sequence (DNA): TGTGCCAGTAGCCCTGGACTCTACACCGGGGAGCTGTTTTTT. It codes for CASSPGLYTGELFF.

This clone appeared once. The CDR3 reads CASSRTVYEQYF. CDR3 bases: TGTGCCAGCAGTCGGACAGTTTACGAGCAGTACTTC. This chain links TRBV2 with TRBJ2-7; D may be TRBD1 (6 bases). Trimming left V 5 bases short and J 4 bases short, with 9 bases between. Germline V gene lookup returns CDR1 SNHLY and CDR2 FYNNEI. The CDR3 has 12 amino acids. Combining the CDR3 with reference TRBV2 and TRBJ2-7 gives the whole variable domain EPEVTQTPSHQVTQMGQEVILRCVPISNHLYFYWYRQILGQKVEFLVSFYNNEISEKSEIFDDQFSVERPDGSNFTLKIRSTKLEDSAMYFCASSRTVYEQYFGPGTRLTVT.